This TCR beta chain was obtained from a study of blood T cell repertoires in COVID-19. CDR3 size: 12 residues. V gave up 5 bases and J gave up 9 bases, with 14 bases separating them. Germline V gives CDR1 SGHTA, CDR2 FQGNSA. Profiling relied on immunoSEQ multiplex PCR, and the TCRdb table lists in-frame clones only, not all of them. This repertoire shows approximately 260,000 clones, 80% to 85% found once; its top ten account for 3.4%. The origin of this receptor is a man in his fifties who had recovered from COVID-19. The chain employs TRBV7-2 and TRBJ2-7; D possibly corresponds to TRBD1 (6 bases). Input material: PBMCs or T cells enriched from blood (not recorded which). The CDR3 here is CASSRQVPPQYF. CDR3 sequence (DNA): TGTGCCAGCAGCCGACAGGTCCCACCGCAGTACTTC.